A single sample is the source of the 3 T cell receptor beta chains below, sequenced in a study of cytomegalovirus exposure and HLA in healthy donors. The PCR contained 60 Vbeta and 13 Jbeta primers. Only in-frame clones appear in the TCRdb table, and some are missing; sequencing was by immunoSEQ multiplex PCR. The sample shows about 190,000 clones, 84% of them seen only once. The sample comprised PBMCs. Receptors originate from a woman aged 50 to 60 in good health and CMV-seropositive.

The chain joins TRBV7-8 to TRBJ1-6, with 9 nucleotides matching TRBD1. The CDR3 is 14 amino acids. V shed 4 bases, J shed 11 bases, and the junction held 6 bases outside the gene matches. The germline V gene encodes CDR1 SGHVS and CDR2 FQNEAQ. CDR3 amino acids: CASSSDRGGTPLHF. The CDR3 nucleotides read TGTGCCAGCAGCTCGGACAGGGGTGGGACACCCCTCCACTTT.

This chain joins TRBV29-1 and TRBJ1-1; the match to TRBD1 covers 9 bases. Germline trimming cut 2 bases from V and 7 bases from J; bases unmatched to any gene: 8. The CDR3 length is 14 residues. CDR1 SQVTM and CDR2 ANQGSEA come from the germline V gene. The CDR3 DNA reads as TGCAGCGTTGAAAGGGACAGGGAGTGGAGTGAAGCTTTCTTT. It translates to CSVERDREWSEAFF.

The chain couples TRBV7-9 to TRBJ1-1; the D gene is possibly TRBD1 (6 bases). This CDR3 is 15 amino acids long. Trimming removed 1 base from V and 1 base from J, with 10 bases in between. Germline V gene data show CDR1 as SEHNR and CDR2 as FQNEAQ (reference sequence). The CDR3 nucleotides are TGTGCCAGCAGCTTAGTGGGACACACGAACACTGAAGCTTTCTTT. This gives the protein CASSLVGHTNTEAFF.